This TCR beta chain was documented in a study of cytomegalovirus exposure and HLA in healthy donors. Overall study findings and caveats: The study assumed roughly uniform donor sequencing depth for presence/absence analyses. Equally common other TCR beta chains were less clonally expanded than HLA-associated ones, a later analysis found. TCR beta chain V- and J-gene trimming was linked, in a later analysis, to a missense variant in DCLRE1C. High sensitivity and specificity were reportedly achieved when the classifier diagnosed cytomegalovirus status.

Comment on this clone: No antigen is known for it.

The CDR3 spans 12 residues. V dropped 2 bases and J dropped 8 bases, with 10 bases sitting between them. The germline V gene encodes CDR1 SGHTS and CDR2 YDEGEE. Amplification used 60 Vbeta primers and 13 Jbeta primers. The data were produced by immunoSEQ multiplex PCR, yet TCRdb's version contains in-frame clones alone and is incomplete. Of 100,000 to 120,000 clones listed, about 69% are singletons. Sequences were obtained from PBMCs. This receptor was taken from a man aged 40-49 years in good health and CMV-seronegative. The V gene is TRBV5-8, the J gene TRBJ1-1; no firm D call. CDR3 amino acids: CASSFSGLEAFF. Written as DNA, the CDR3 is TGTGCCAGCAGCTTTTCGGGATTAGAAGCTTTCTTT.